Reported below is one T cell receptor beta chain. The antigen remains undetermined. The data stem from a study of vaccination and CD4 T cells after COVID-19. Cultured CD4+ T cell DNA was sequenced using the Oncomine TCR Beta short-read assay. TCRdb used MiXCR to reprocess the PCR reads, holding one entry per CDR3 protein. The sample has roughly 10,000 distinct CDR3 sequences, 58% seen once; the top ten hold about 9.5%. Study-wide results and caveats: There was no significant change from around 21 to 38 median reactive clonotypes.

The CDR3 covers 15 residues. V was shortened by 1 base and J by 0 bases, with 10 bases between the two germline ends. CDR1 SGHDN and CDR2 FVKESK come from the germline V gene. Treatment given: roughly nine-day PBMC culture with coronavirus spike peptide pools or control peptides (ViraFEST assay). This TCR was recovered from a human donor who had recovered from COVID-19. The sequenced sample was CD4+ T cells from blood, cultured in vitro. This chain connects TRBV14 to TRBJ2-7, with D hard to call. CDR3 in DNA: TGTGCCAGCAGCCAAGTATGGGCACACTCCTACGAGCAGTACTTC. Translation: CASSQVWAHSYEQYF.